This T cell receptor (beta chain) is drawn from a study of cytomegalovirus exposure and HLA in healthy donors. General study points: With later analysis, a missense DCLRE1C variant became linked to TCR beta V- and J-gene trimming. Immune exposure information available was restricted to CMV serostatus. In a later analysis, compared with equally common non-associated chains, HLA-associated beta chains were more expanded.

Note on this clone: Its antigen is still unknown.

The donors, nominally healthy at sampling, likely had unrecorded immune exposures. PCR involved 60 Vbeta and 13 Jbeta primers. Produced via immunoSEQ multiplex PCR; TCRdb's table is partial and in-frame only. The data contain 95,000 to 150,000 clones, 63% of them singletons. Trimming left V 0 bases short and J 2 bases short, with 12 bases between. The CDR3 runs 15 residues. CDR1 and CDR2 (germline): SGHTS, YDEGEE. This receptor was taken from a middle-aged man in good health and CMV-seropositive. The sample taken for sequencing was PBMCs. V usage is TRBV5-8 and J usage is TRBJ2-7; D is ambiguous. CDR3 bases: TGTGCCAGCAGCTTGGTTGCAAACGGAGCCTACGAGCAGTACTTC. This sequence encodes CASSLVANGAYEQYF.